What follows describes a single TCR beta chain. The antigen remains undetermined. V was clipped by 3 bases and J by 3 bases, with 11 bases between them. Germline CDR1 and CDR2: GTSNPN and SVGIG (reference sequence). The CDR3 totals 13 residues. This sample stems from a study of cytomegalovirus exposure and HLA in healthy donors. Findings and limits, study-wide: The authors enumerated 150 to 200 TCR beta chains as linked to cytomegalovirus.

The PCR had 60 Vbeta and 13 Jbeta primers. Generated by immunoSEQ multiplex PCR, the TCRdb table keeps only in-frame clones and is missing some. This table holds roughly 120,000 clones, over 65% found once. The receptor was derived from a woman aged 25 to 45 in good health and CMV-seronegative. What was sequenced was PBMCs. The chain links TRBV30 to TRBJ1-1; D gene ambiguous. This chain's CDR3 is CAWSLPGDTEAFF. As DNA, the CDR3 is TGTGCCTGGAGCTTACCTGGAGACACTGAAGCTTTCTTT.